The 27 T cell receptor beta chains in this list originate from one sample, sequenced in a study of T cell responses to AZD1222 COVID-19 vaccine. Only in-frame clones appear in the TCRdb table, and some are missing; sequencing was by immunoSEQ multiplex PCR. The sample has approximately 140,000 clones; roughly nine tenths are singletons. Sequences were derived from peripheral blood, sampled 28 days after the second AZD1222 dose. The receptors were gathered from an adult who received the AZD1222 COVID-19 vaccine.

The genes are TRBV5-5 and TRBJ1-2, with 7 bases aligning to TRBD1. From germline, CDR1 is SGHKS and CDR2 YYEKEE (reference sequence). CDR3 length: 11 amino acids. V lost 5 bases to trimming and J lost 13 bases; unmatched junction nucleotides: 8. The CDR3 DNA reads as TGTGCCAGCAGACAGACAGGGTTGTCCACCTTC. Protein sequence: CASRQTGLSTF.

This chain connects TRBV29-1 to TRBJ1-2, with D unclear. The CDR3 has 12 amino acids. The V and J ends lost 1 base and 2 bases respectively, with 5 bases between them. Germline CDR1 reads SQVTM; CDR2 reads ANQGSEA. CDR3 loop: CSVEGWNYGYTF. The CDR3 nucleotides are TGCAGCGTTGAAGGTTGGAACTATGGCTACACCTTC.

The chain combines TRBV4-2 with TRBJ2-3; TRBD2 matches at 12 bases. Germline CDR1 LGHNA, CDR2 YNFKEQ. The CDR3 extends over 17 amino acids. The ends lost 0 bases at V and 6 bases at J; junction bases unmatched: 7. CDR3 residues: CASSQDTSGRQWDTQYF. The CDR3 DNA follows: TGTGCCAGCAGCCAAGATACTAGCGGGAGGCAATGGGATACGCAGTATTTT.

CDR3 loop: CASSHPDRQNTEAFF. CDR3 nucleotides: TGTGCCAGCAGCCATCCGGACAGACAGAACACTGAAGCTTTCTTT. The V and J genes are TRBV6-5 and TRBJ1-1; D may be TRBD1 (6 bases). V was cut by 6 bases and J by 1 base, with 15 bases left in between. This CDR3 region has 15 residues. Germline CDR1 reads MNHEY; CDR2 reads SVGAGI.

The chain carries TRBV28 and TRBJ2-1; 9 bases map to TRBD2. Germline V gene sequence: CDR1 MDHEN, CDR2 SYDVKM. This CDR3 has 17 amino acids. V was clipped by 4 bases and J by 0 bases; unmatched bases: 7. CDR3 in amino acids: CASSSRLAASSYNEQFF. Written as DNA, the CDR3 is TGTGCCAGCAGTTCCAGACTAGCGGCCAGCTCCTACAATGAGCAGTTCTTC.

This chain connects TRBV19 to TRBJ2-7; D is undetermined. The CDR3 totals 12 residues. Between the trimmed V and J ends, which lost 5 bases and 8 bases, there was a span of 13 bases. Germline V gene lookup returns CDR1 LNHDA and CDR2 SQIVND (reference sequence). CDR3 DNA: TGTGCCAGTAGTGCTCAGGCCGGGCAGCAGTACTTC. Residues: CASSAQAGQQYF. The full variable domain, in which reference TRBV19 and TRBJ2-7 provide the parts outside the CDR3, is DGGITQSPKYLFRKEGQNVTLSCEQNLNHDAMYWYRQDPGQGLRLIYYSQIVNDFQKGDIAEGYSVSREKKESFPLTVTSAQKNPTAFYLCASSAQAGQQYFGPGTRLTVT.

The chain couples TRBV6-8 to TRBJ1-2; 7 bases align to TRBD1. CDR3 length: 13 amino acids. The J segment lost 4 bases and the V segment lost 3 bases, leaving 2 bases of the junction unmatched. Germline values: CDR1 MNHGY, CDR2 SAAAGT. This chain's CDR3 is CASSYGTVYGYTF. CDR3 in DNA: TGTGCCAGCAGTTATGGGACAGTCTATGGCTACACCTTC.

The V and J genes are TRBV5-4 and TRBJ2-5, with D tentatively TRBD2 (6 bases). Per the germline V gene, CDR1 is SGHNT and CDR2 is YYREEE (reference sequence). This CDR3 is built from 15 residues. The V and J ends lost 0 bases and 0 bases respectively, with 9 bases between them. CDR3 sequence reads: CASSLGGLHQETQYF. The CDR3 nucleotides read TGTGCCAGCAGCTTGGGGGGACTGCACCAAGAGACCCAGTACTTC. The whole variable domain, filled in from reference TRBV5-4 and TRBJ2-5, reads ETGVTQSPTHLIKTRGQQVTLRCSSQSGHNTVSWYQQALGQGPQFIFQYYREEENGRGNFPPRFSGLQFPNYSSELNVNALELDDSALYLCASSLGGLHQETQYFGPGTRLLVL.

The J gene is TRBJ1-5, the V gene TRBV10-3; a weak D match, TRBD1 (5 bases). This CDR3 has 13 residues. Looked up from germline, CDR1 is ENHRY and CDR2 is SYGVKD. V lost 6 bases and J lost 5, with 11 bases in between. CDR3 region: CAISGDRDQPQHF. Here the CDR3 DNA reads TGTGCCATCAGCGGGGACCGGGATCAGCCCCAGCATTTT.

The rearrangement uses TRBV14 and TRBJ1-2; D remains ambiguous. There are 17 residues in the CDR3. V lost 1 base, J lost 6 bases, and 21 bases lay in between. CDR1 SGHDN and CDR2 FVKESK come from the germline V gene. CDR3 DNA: TGTGCCAGCAGCCAAGGTTCTCGGACCCGCTCTTTGGATGGCTACACCTTC. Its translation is CASSQGSRTRSLDGYTF. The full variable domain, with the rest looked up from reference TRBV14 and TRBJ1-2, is EAGVTQFPSHSVIEKGQTVTLRCDPISGHDNLYWYRRVMGKEIKFLLHFVKESKQDESGMPNNRFLAERTGGTYSTLKVQPAELEDSGVYFCASSQGSRTRSLDGYTFGSGTRLTVV.

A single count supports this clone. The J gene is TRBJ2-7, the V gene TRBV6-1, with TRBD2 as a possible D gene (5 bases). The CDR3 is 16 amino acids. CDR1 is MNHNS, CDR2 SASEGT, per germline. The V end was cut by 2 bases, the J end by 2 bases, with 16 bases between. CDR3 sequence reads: CASSERWRGSPYEQYF. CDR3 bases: TGTGCCAGCAGTGAACGTTGGAGAGGGAGCCCCTACGAGCAGTACTTC.

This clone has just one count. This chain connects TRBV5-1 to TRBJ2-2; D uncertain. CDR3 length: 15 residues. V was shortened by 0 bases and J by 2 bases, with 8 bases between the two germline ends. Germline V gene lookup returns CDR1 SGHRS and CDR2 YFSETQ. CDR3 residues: CASSLATYNTGELFF. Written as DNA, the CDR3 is TGCGCCAGCAGCTTGGCGACTTATAACACCGGGGAGCTGTTTTTT.

The CDR3 nucleotides read TGCGCCAGCAGCCAAGATCGAAGGTTGACCGGGGCCCAGTACTTC. Protein sequence: CASSQDRRLTGAQYF. The rearrangement uses TRBV4-3 and TRBJ2-5; D possibly corresponds to TRBD2 (5 bases). The CDR3 contains 15 residues. CDR1 and CDR2 from the germline V gene are LGHNA and YSLEER. V was shortened by 0 bases and J by 9 bases, with 17 bases between the two germline ends.

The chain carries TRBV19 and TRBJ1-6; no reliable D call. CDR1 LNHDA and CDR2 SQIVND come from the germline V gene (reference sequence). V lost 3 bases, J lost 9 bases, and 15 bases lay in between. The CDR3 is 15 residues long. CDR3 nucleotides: TGTGCCAGTAGTATCGTTCCTACGGGGAGTTCACCCCTCCACTTT. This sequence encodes CASSIVPTGSSPLHF.

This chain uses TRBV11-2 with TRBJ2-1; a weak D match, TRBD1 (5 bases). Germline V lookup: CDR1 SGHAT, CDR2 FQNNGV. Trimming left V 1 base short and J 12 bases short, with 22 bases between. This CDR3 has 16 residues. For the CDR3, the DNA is TGTGCCAGCAGCTTAGGGGGATCTCAGGGCGCCCCGGGGCAGTTCTTC. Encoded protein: CASSLGGSQGAPGQFF. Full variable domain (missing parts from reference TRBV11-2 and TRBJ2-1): EAGVAQSPRYKIIEKRQSVAFWCNPISGHATLYWYQQILGQGPKLLIQFQNNGVVDDSQLPKDRFSAERLKGVDSTLKIQPAKLEDSAVYLCASSLGGSQGAPGQFFGPGTRLTVL.

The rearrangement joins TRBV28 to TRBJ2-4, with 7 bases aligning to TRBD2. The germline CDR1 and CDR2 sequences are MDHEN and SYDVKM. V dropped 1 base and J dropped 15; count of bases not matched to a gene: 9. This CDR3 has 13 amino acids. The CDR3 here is CASSLLRLAKAYF. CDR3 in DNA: TGTGCCAGCAGTTTATTGCGACTAGCAAAGGCGTACTTC.

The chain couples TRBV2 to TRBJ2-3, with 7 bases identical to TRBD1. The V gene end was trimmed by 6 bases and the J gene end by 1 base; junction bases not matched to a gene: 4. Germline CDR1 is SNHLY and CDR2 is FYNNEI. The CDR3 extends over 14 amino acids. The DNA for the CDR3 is TGTGCCAGCAGAAGACAGGGTGGCACAGATACGCAGTATTTT. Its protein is CASRRQGGTDTQYF.

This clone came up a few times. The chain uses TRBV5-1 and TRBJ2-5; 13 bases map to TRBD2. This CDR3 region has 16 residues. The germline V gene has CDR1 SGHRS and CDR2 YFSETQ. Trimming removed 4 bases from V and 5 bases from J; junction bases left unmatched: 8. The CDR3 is CASSAGGLAGVETQYF. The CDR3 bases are TGCGCCAGCAGCGCAGGAGGACTAGCGGGAGTTGAGACCCAGTACTTC.

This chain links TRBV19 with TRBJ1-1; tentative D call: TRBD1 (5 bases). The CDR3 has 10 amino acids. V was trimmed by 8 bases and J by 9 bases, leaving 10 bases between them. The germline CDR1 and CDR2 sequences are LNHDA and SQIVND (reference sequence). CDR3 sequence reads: CASGTLKAFF. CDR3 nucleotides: TGTGCCAGTGGGACGTTGAAAGCTTTCTTT.

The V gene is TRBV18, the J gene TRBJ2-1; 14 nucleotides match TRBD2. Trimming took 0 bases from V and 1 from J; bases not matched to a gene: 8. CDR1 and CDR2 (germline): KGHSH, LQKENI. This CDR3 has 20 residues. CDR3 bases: TGTGCCAGCTCACCACCTTTCCGACTAGCGGGAGGGGGGTCCTACAATGAGCAGTTCTTC. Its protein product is CASSPPFRLAGGGSYNEQFF.

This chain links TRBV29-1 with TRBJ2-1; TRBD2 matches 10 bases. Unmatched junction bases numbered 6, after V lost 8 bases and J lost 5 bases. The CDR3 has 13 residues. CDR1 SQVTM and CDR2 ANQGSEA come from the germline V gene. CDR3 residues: CSQTSGVNNEQFF. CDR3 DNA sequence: TGCAGCCAAACTAGCGGGGTAAACAATGAGCAGTTCTTC.

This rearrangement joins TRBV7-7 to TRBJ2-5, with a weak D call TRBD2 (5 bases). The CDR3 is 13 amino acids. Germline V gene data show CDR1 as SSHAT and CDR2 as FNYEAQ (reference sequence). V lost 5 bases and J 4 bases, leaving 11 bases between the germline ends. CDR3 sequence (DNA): TGTGCCAGCAGCAATGAGGGCAGAGAGACCCAGTACTTC. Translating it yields CASSNEGRETQYF.

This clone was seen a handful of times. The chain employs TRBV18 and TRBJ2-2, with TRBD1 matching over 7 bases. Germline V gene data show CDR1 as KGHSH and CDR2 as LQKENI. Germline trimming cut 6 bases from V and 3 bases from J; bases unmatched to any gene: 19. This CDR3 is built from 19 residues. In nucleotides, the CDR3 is TGTGCCAGCTCGCCGCGGAGTCAGGGGGAATTATCTCACACCGGGGAGCTGTTTTTT. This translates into CASSPRSQGELSHTGELFF.

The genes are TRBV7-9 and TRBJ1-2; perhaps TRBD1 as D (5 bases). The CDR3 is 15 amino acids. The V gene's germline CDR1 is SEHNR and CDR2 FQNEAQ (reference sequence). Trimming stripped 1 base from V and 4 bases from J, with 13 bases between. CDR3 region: CASSLDIGGAYGYTF. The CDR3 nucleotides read TGTGCCAGCAGCTTAGACATCGGGGGTGCCTATGGCTACACCTTC.

The CDR3: CASSYTRTSGSEQYF. The CDR3 nucleotides are TGTGCCAGCAGTTACACCAGGACTAGCGGGAGCGAGCAGTACTTC. This sequence joins TRBV6-5 and TRBJ2-7; 13 bases line up with TRBD2. Germline V CDR1 and CDR2: MNHEY, SVGAGI. This CDR3 comprises 15 residues. The ends lost 2 bases at V and 6 bases at J; junction bases unmatched: 4.

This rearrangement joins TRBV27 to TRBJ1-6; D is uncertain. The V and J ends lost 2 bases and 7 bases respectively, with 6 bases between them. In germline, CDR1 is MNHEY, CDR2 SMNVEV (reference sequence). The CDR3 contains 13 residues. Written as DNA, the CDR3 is TGTGCCAGCAGTTTAGGCGGGAATTCACCCCTCCACTTT. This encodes CASSLGGNSPLHF.

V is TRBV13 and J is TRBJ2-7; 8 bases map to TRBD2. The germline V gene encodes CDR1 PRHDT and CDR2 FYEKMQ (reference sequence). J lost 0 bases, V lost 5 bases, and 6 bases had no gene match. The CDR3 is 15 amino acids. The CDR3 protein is CASSLGRGSSYEQYF. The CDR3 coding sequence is TGTGCCAGCAGCCTCGGGAGGGGGAGCTCCTACGAGCAGTACTTC.